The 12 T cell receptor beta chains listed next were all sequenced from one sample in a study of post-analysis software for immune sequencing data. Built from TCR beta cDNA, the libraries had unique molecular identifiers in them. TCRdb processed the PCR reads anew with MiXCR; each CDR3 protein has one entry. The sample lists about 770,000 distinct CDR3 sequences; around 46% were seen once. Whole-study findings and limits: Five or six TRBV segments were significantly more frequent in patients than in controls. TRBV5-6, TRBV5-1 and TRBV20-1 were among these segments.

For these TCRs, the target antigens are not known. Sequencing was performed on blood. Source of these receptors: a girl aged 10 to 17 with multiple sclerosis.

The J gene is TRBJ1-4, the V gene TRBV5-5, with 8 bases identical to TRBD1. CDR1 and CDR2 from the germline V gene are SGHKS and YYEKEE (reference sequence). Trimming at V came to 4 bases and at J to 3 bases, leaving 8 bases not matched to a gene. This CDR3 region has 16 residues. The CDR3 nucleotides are TGTGCCAGCAGCCAAGGACAGGGATGGGCTAATGAAAAACTGTTTTTT. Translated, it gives CASSQGQGWANEKLFF.

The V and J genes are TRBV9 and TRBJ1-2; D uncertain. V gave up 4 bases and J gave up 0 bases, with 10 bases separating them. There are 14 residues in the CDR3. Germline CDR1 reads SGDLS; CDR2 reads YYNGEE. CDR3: CASSPRSANYGYTF. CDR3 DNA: TGTGCCAGCAGCCCTCGGTCGGCTAACTATGGCTACACCTTC.

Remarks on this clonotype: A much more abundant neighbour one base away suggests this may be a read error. CDR3 region: CASSQADRESETRYF. The CDR3 DNA reads as TGCGCCAGCAGCCAAGCGGACAGGGAGTCGGAGACCCGGTACTTC. The chain employs TRBV4-3 and TRBJ2-7, with 8 nucleotides matching TRBD1. Germline V CDR1 and CDR2: LGHNA, YSLEER. This CDR3 has 15 residues. The V segment lost 1 base and the J segment 12 bases; nucleotides outside the gene matches: 14.

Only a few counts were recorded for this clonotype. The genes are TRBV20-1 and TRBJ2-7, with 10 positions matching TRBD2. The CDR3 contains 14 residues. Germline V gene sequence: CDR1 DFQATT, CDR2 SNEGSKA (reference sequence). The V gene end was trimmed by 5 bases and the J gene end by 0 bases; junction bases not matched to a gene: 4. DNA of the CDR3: TGCAGTGCTGGACTAGCGGTAAGCTCCTACGAGCAGTACTTC. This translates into CSAGLAVSSYEQYF.

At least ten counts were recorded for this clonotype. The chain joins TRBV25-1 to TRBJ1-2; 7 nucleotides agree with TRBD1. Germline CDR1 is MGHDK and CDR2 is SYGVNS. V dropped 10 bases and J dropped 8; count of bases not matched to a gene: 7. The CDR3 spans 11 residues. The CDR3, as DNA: TGTGCCACCGACAGGGCGGGAGGCTACACCTTC. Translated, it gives CATDRAGGYTF.

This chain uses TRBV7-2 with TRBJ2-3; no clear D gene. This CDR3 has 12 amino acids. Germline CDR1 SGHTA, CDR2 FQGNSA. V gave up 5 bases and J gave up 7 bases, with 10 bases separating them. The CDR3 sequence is CASSPKRHTQYF. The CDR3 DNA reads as TGTGCCAGCAGCCCGAAAAGGCATACGCAGTATTTT.

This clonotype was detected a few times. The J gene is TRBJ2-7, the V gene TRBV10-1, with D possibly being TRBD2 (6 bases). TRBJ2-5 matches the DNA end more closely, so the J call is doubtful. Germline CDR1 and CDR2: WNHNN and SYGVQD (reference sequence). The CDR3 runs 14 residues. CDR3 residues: CASSESRGRGTQYF. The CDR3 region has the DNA TGCGCCAGCAGTGAGTCGCGGGGTAGGGGGACCCAGTACTTC.

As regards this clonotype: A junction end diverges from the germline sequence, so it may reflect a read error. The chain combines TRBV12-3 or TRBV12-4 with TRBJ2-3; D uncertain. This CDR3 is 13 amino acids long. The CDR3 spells CASKHVRPDTEYF. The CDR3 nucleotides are TGTGCCAGCAAACACGTGAGGCCAGATACGGAGTATTTT.

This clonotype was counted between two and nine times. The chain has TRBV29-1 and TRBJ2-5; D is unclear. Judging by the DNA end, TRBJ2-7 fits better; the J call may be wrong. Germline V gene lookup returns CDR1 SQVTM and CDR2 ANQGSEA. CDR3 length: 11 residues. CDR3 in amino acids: CSVVTLGEQYF. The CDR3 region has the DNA TGCAGCGTAGTTACCTTGGGCGAGCAGTACTTC.

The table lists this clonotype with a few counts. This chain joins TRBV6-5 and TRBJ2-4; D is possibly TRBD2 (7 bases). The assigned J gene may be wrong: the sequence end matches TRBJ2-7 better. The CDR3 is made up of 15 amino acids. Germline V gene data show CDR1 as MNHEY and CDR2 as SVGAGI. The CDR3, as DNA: TGTGCCAGCAGTTACCCCCCCCAGCGGGACACCGAGCAGTACTTC. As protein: CASSYPPQRDTEQYF.

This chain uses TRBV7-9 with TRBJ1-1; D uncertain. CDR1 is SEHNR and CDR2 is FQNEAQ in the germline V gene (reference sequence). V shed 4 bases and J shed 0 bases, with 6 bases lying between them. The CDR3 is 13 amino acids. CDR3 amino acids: CASSSPLNTEAFF. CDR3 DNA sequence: TGTGCCAGCAGCTCCCCTTTGAACACTGAAGCTTTCTTT.

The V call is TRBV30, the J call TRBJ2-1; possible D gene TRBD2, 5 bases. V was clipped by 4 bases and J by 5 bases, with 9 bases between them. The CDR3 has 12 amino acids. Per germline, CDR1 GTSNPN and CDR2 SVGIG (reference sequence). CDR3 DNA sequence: TGTGCCTGGACTAGCACTCACAATGAGCAGTTCTTC. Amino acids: CAWTSTHNEQFF.